This TCR beta chain was recovered during a study of shared clonotypes between healthy human individuals. A word on this clone: This specimen includes other DNA sequences encoding the same CDR3.

It was across several immunoSEQ plates that each subset's genomic DNA was evenly split. Sequenced by immunoSEQ multiplex PCR; TCRdb stores in-frame clones only, minus some. Of around 690,000 clones in the sample, less than 95% were seen once. V was pared by 0 bases and J by 4 bases, with 8 bases between. The CDR3 has 14 residues. Germline CDR1 and CDR2: SGHDT and YYEEEE. The material sequenced was memory CD8+ T cells from PBMCs. Subset in this sample: CD45RO+ cells pooled with CCR7-negative TemRA cells. This TCR came from a man between 18 and 29 years old in good health. Some clones in this sample may be carry-over from other donors' samples. The chain couples TRBV5-6 to TRBJ1-3; D possibly corresponds to TRBD1 (5 bases). CDR3 DNA sequence: TGTGCCAGCAGCTTGGGAGGGGCCGGAAACACCATATATTTT. Amino acid sequence: CASSLGGAGNTIYF.